These 22 T cell receptor beta chains originate from one sample sequenced in a study of T cell responses to AZD1222 COVID-19 vaccine listed by TCRdb under 2021. The sample's time point, from its label and the paper: baseline before first vaccination. The library relied on the immunoSEQ multiplex PCR assay. Here the immuneACCESS table is served through TCRdb, limited to in-frame sequences with V and J called. Missing clones are a known gap in these copies; in checked studies unresolved V genes cover under half, and the rest lacks a known reason. The sample table records about 110,000 clones; roughly 90% of these occur just once. Of the sample, about 4.9% is held by the ten largest clones. The sequencing here drew on peripheral blood, taken on day 0 of AZD1222 vaccination. Source of these receptors: an adult in good health.

V is TRBV27 and J is TRBJ1-1, with 8 bases matching TRBD1. Germline V CDR1 and CDR2: MNHEY, SMNVEV (reference sequence). V shed 6 bases, J shed 7 bases, and the junction held 4 bases outside the gene matches. CDR3 size: 12 residues. CDR3 DNA sequence: TGTGCCAGCAGAGACAGGGGACTTGAAGCTTTCTTT. Translation gives CASRDRGLEAFF.

The table lists this clone with a few counts. The chain couples TRBV10-2 to TRBJ2-2; D unresolved. The V gene's germline CDR1 is WSHSY and CDR2 SAAADI. V dropped 2 bases and J dropped 1 base, with 5 bases sitting between them. The CDR3 runs 14 residues. The CDR3 DNA follows: TGCGCCAGCAGTGAGGTGGAGAACACCGGGGAGCTGTTTTTT. Protein product: CASSEVENTGELFF.

Only a few counts were recorded for this clone. The rearrangement joins TRBV2 to TRBJ1-1, with D uncertain. V lost 7 bases, J lost 0 bases, and 9 bases lay in between. The CDR3 contains 13 residues. Germline V CDR1 and CDR2: SNHLY, FYNNEI. CDR3 DNA: TGTGCCAGCAAGGTCGGGGTGAACACTGAAGCTTTCTTT. Protein: CASKVGVNTEAFF.

This rearrangement joins TRBV12-3 or TRBV12-4 to TRBJ2-7; a weak D match, TRBD1 (6 bases). Trimming removed 5 bases from V and 4 bases from J, with 9 bases in between. The CDR3 is made up of 12 amino acids. CDR3 protein: CASSPQGYEQYF. DNA of the CDR3: TGTGCCAGCAGTCCACAGGGATACGAGCAGTACTTC.

This chain joins TRBV6-5 and TRBJ2-1, with D maybe TRBD2 (7 bases). V lost 3 bases to trimming and J lost 1 base, with 10 bases between them. Germline V gives CDR1 MNHEY, CDR2 SVGAGI. This CDR3 has 15 amino acids. The CDR3 loop reads CASSYGGASYNEQFF. CDR3 bases: TGTGCCAGCAGTTATGGGGGGGCATCCTACAATGAGCAGTTCTTC.

This clone occurred once. This chain's CDR3 is CASSRRQGGVGNQPQHF. The CDR3 DNA reads as TGTGCCAGTAGTAGACGGCAGGGAGGAGTAGGCAATCAGCCCCAGCATTTT. This chain links TRBV19 with TRBJ1-5; TRBD1 is a possible D gene (5 bases). Per the germline V gene, CDR1 is LNHDA and CDR2 is SQIVND (reference sequence). The CDR3 totals 17 residues. The germline V and J ends were trimmed by 4 bases and 2 bases, with 18 bases remaining between them.

In DNA, the CDR3 is TGTGCCAGCAGCCAAGAACAGGGCCTTTATCAGCCCCAGCATTTT. It codes for CASSQEQGLYQPQHF. This chain connects TRBV3-1 (or the pseudogene TRBV3-2) to TRBJ1-5; D may be TRBD1 (6 bases). Trimming shortened V by 0 bases and J by 5 bases, and 11 bases separated the two germline ends. CDR3 length: 15 residues. The germline V gene has CDR1 LGHDT and CDR2 YNNKEL (reference sequence).

The CDR3 loop is CSVAEGQGINIQYF. Here the CDR3 DNA reads TGCAGCGTTGCGGAGGGACAGGGCATAAACATTCAGTACTTC. The J gene is TRBJ2-4, the V gene TRBV29-1; 9 nucleotides line up with TRBD1. Germline assignment: CDR1 SQVTM and CDR2 ANQGSEA. This CDR3 contains 14 residues. The V and J ends lost 4 bases and 6 bases, in that order; junction bases with no gene match: 7.

This rearrangement joins TRBV28 to TRBJ1-5; D call uncertain. Trimming left V 8 bases short and J 1 base short, with 6 bases between. The germline V gene has CDR1 MDHEN and CDR2 SYDVKM. This CDR3 comprises 12 residues. The CDR3 sequence: CASSDSNQPQHF. The CDR3 region has the DNA TGTGCCAGCTCGGACAGCAATCAGCCCCAGCATTTT.

The chain has TRBV27 and TRBJ1-5, with unresolved D. V lost 3 bases, J lost 3 bases, and 6 bases lay in between. Per germline, CDR1 MNHEY and CDR2 SMNVEV (reference sequence). This CDR3 has 13 amino acids. The CDR3 nucleotides are TGTGCCAGCAGTTTGGGAGCCAATCAGCCCCAGCATTTT. It yields the protein CASSLGANQPQHF.

This chain connects TRBV29-1 to TRBJ2-7; D is uncertain. The CDR3 is made up of 12 amino acids. V gave up 5 bases and J gave up 1 base, with 9 bases separating them. Germline V lookup: CDR1 SQVTM, CDR2 ANQGSEA. CDR3 loop: CSVSVSSYEQYF. In DNA form, the CDR3 reads TGCAGCGTTTCGGTTTCTTCCTACGAGCAGTACTTC.

The chain uses TRBV7-3 and TRBJ2-2; the D is unclear. The CDR3 sequence is 13 residues long. Deletions cut 3 bases from V and 4 bases from J, with 6 bases between. The V gene's germline CDR1 is SGHTA and CDR2 FQGTGA. The CDR3 loop is CASSLASTGELFF. The CDR3 coding sequence is TGTGCCAGCAGCTTGGCAAGCACCGGGGAGCTGTTTTTT. Filled out from reference TRBV7-3 and TRBJ2-2, the complete variable domain reads GAGVSQTPSNKVTEKGKYVELRCDPISGHTALYWYRQSLGQGPEFLIYFQGTGAADDSGLPNDRFFAVRPEGSVSTLKIQRTERGDSAVYLCASSLASTGELFFGEGSRLTVL.

The CDR3 is CASSYGAGVYNEQFF. DNA for the CDR3: TGTGCCAGCAGTTACGGGGCGGGAGTCTACAATGAGCAGTTCTTC. This chain connects TRBV6-5 to TRBJ2-1, with 7 bases lining up with TRBD2. Germline V gene lookup returns CDR1 MNHEY and CDR2 SVGAGI. Trimming removed 2 bases from V and 3 bases from J; junction bases left unmatched: 4. CDR3 length: 15 residues.

The chain couples TRBV11-2 to TRBJ2-1, with no clear D. This CDR3 spans 15 amino acids. Trimming pared 0 bases from V and 0 bases from J, leaving 6 bases between. Germline V gene data show CDR1 as SGHAT and CDR2 as FQNNGV. CDR3 region: CASSLDRSSYNEQFF. The CDR3 DNA reads TGTGCCAGCAGCTTAGACAGGAGCTCCTACAATGAGCAGTTCTTC.

J is TRBJ1-1 and V is TRBV5-6, with D perhaps matching TRBD1 (6 bases). V shed 0 bases and J shed 5 bases, with 11 bases lying between them. The length of the CDR3 is 14 residues. CDR1 and CDR2 (germline): SGHDT, YYEEEE. This CDR3 reads CASSLGQARTEAFF. The CDR3 DNA reads TGTGCCAGCAGCTTGGGACAGGCCAGGACTGAAGCTTTCTTT. The variable domain in full, with the rest retrieved from reference TRBV5-6 and TRBJ1-1, is DAGVTQSPTHLIKTRGQQVTLRCSPKSGHDTVSWYQQALGQGPQFIFQYYEEEERQRGNFPDRFSGHQFPNYSSELNVNALLLGDSALYLCASSLGQARTEAFFGQGTRLTVV.

V and J are TRBV4-1 and TRBJ2-1, with 14 bases that match TRBD2. CDR1 and CDR2 (germline): MGHRA, YSYEKL. The CDR3 length is 14 residues. V shed 9 bases, J shed 10 bases, and the junction held 8 bases outside the gene matches. The DNA of the CDR3 is TGCGCCAGTGGCCTGGGACTAGCGGGAGCAGAGCAGTTCTTC. This codes for CASGLGLAGAEQFF.

This clone was seen only once. Other DNA sequences from this sample encode an identical CDR3 as well. The chain has TRBV6-5 and TRBJ2-7; the match to TRBD2 covers 9 bases. The V gene's germline CDR1 is MNHEY and CDR2 SVGAGI. The CDR3 covers 15 residues. Trimming cost V 6 bases and J 0 bases; bases outside gene matches: 6. CDR3 region: CASSYSGGSSYEQYF. The DNA for the CDR3 is TGTGCCAGCAGCTATAGCGGGGGAAGCTCCTACGAGCAGTACTTC.

This chain uses TRBV3-1 (or the pseudogene TRBV3-2) with TRBJ2-7; 11 positions agree with TRBD2. This CDR3 comprises 16 residues. Germline CDR1 LGHDT, CDR2 YNNKEL (reference sequence). Trimming took 2 bases from V and 3 from J; bases not matched to a gene: 6. DNA for the CDR3: TGTGCCAGCAGCCAATTAGCGGGAGGGTGGGGCTACGAGCAGTACTTC. It translates to CASSQLAGGWGYEQYF.

The CDR3 reads CASSVQGAQYYEQYF. The CDR3, as DNA: TGTGCCAGCAGCGTCCAGGGGGCCCAATACTACGAGCAGTACTTC. The chain combines TRBV9 with TRBJ2-7; 8 bases align to TRBD1. CDR1 and CDR2 from the germline V gene are SGDLS and YYNGEE. Trimming took 2 bases from V and 3 from J; bases not matched to a gene: 7. The CDR3 has 15 amino acids.

V usage is TRBV19 and J usage is TRBJ1-4; the match to TRBD1 covers 7 bases. V was pared by 6 bases and J by 6 bases, with 10 bases of the junction left unmatched. There are 15 residues in the CDR3. From germline, CDR1 is LNHDA and CDR2 SQIVND (reference sequence). The CDR3 is CASSRAGTEDEKLFF. DNA for the CDR3: TGTGCCAGTAGCCGTGCCGGGACAGAGGATGAAAAACTGTTTTTT. Combining the CDR3 with reference TRBV19 and TRBJ1-4 gives the whole variable domain DGGITQSPKYLFRKEGQNVTLSCEQNLNHDAMYWYRQDPGQGLRLIYYSQIVNDFQKGDIAEGYSVSREKKESFPLTVTSAQKNPTAFYLCASSRAGTEDEKLFFGSGTQLSVL.

The V call is TRBV9, the J call TRBJ2-2; tentative D call: TRBD2 (5 bases). The CDR3 loop spans 14 amino acids. V was trimmed by 0 bases and J by 4 bases, leaving 7 bases between them. Germline V gives CDR1 SGDLS, CDR2 YYNGEE. The CDR3, as DNA: TGTGCCAGCAGCGTAGCCGGGGTCACCGGGGAGCTGTTTTTT. Amino acids: CASSVAGVTGELFF. Together with reference TRBV9 and TRBJ2-2, the CDR3 gives the full variable domain: DSGVTQTPKHLITATGQRVTLRCSPRSGDLSVYWYQQSLDQGLQFLIQYYNGEERAKGNILERFSAQQFPDLHSELNLSSLELGDSALYFCASSVAGVTGELFFGEGSRLTVL.

The genes are TRBV13 and TRBJ2-7; possible D gene TRBD2, 6 bases. V was trimmed by 6 bases and J by 5 bases, leaving 14 bases between them. Germline V gene data show CDR1 as PRHDT and CDR2 as FYEKMQ (reference sequence). This CDR3 is 13 amino acids long. CDR3 DNA: TGTGCCAGCAGTGGGCGGGATCGCGACGAGCAGTACTTC. This gives the protein CASSGRDRDEQYF. Full variable domain (missing parts from reference TRBV13 and TRBJ2-7): AAGVIQSPRHLIKEKRETATLKCYPIPRHDTVYWYQQGPGQDPQFLISFYEKMQSDKGSIPDRFSAQQFSDYHSELNMSSLELGDSALYFCASSGRDRDEQYFGPGTRLTVT.